The clone carrying this TCR beta chain occurred a few times. The antigen is not known. V was shortened by 4 bases and J by 3 bases, with 22 bases between the two germline ends. The CDR3 is made up of 16 amino acids. Germline V gene sequence: CDR1 SQVTM, CDR2 ANQGSEA. Treatment reported: oral pan-JAK inhibitor, 5-10 mg twice daily. From alopecia areata patients, lesional scalp punch biopsies and peripheral blood were collected. PBMCs provided sorted CD4+ and CD8+ T cells. After isolation, RNA underwent reverse transcription to generate cDNA as the sequencing template. Data came from immunoSEQ multiplex PCR; TCRdb stores just in-frame clones and leaves some out. The sample has fewer than 150,000 clones; 65% to 90% are singletons. This entry is derived from a study of CD8+ T cells in alopecia areata. Findings and limits, study-wide: Sequence data from scalp samples additionally include resident alphabeta T cells of normal skin. Given one nonresponder, whether baseline CD8+ expansion relates to response remains uncertain.

This receptor was obtained from a human donor with alopecia areata. Material: CD8+ T cells sorted from blood, obtained at week 4, from a patient treated with tofacitinib. V usage is TRBV29-1 and J usage is TRBJ2-7; D might be TRBD2 (5 bases). CDR3 in amino acids: CSVGPVGGGPGYEQYF. The DNA for the CDR3 is TGCAGCGTTGGCCCCGTTGGCGGAGGTCCGGGCTACGAGCAGTACTTC.